The 23 T cell receptor beta chains presented below share a single source sample, sequenced in a study of CD8+ T cells in alopecia areata. Isolated RNA was reverse transcribed into cDNA used as the sequencing template. Using immunoSEQ multiplex PCR, the repertoire was profiled, and TCRdb retains in-frame clones only, with some absent. Of approximately 180,000 clones listed, roughly 60% are singletons. This specimen consisted of CD4+ T cells sorted from blood, obtained at week 0. The receptor set was obtained from a human donor with alopecia areata.

As to this clone: The junction shows a germline mismatch at one end, possibly a read error. The rearrangement links TRBV5-1 to TRBJ2-7, with D possibly being TRBD2 (6 bases). CDR1 and CDR2 from the germline V gene are SGHRS and YFSETQ. The CDR3 contains 15 residues. DNA of the CDR3: TGCGCCAGCAGCTTGGCGGGGGAAATTACCTATGAGCAGTACTTC. Its translation: CASSLAGEITYEQYF.

This clone showed up just a few times. The sample carries other DNA sequences with the same CDR3. V usage is TRBV4-3 and J usage is TRBJ2-2, with D possibly TRBD1 on 6 matching bases. This CDR3 region has 14 residues. Germline V gives CDR1 LGHNA, CDR2 YSLEER. Trimming took off 0 bases at V and 5 bases at J, with 7 bases between the two ends. As DNA, the CDR3 is TGCGCCAGCAGCCAAGAGAGGGGGACCGGGGAGCTGTTTTTT. As protein: CASSQERGTGELFF.

The rearrangement uses TRBV29-1 and TRBJ2-7; the D is unclear. V gave up 3 bases and J gave up 2 bases, with 11 bases separating them. The CDR3 contains 13 residues. Per germline, CDR1 SQVTM and CDR2 ANQGSEA. In DNA form, the CDR3 reads TGCAGCGTTGAGGGTAGCCGACCCTACGAGCAGTACTTC. It translates to CSVEGSRPYEQYF.

This clone was recorded once. The V call is TRBV9, the J call TRBJ2-1; 7 bases map to TRBD1. The CDR3 is 12 amino acids. The V gene end was trimmed by 2 bases and the J gene end by 15 bases; junction bases not matched to a gene: 8. Germline V gene data show CDR1 as SGDLS and CDR2 as YYNGEE. For the CDR3, the DNA is TGTGCCAGCAGCGTTGAGACAGGGTCCCCGTTCTTC. It encodes CASSVETGSPFF. Drawing the rest from reference TRBV9 and TRBJ2-1, the complete variable domain is DSGVTQTPKHLITATGQRVTLRCSPRSGDLSVYWYQQSLDQGLQFLIQYYNGEERAKGNILERFSAQQFPDLHSELNLSSLELGDSALYFCASSVETGSPFFGPGTRLTVL.

The chain uses TRBV7-7 and TRBJ2-3, with 7 bases that match TRBD1. CDR1 is SSHAT, CDR2 FNYEAQ, per germline (reference sequence). The CDR3 extends over 14 amino acids. J was trimmed by 6 bases and V by 6 bases; bases with no gene match: 9. The CDR3 is CASSLTGVKDTQYF. The DNA for the CDR3 is TGTGCCAGCAGTCTCACAGGGGTTAAGGATACGCAGTATTTT.

V gene TRBV4-3 combines with J gene TRBJ2-7; D might be TRBD2 (5 bases). V lost 1 base, J lost 2 bases, and 12 bases lay in between. The CDR3 is 15 amino acids. Germline V gives CDR1 LGHNA, CDR2 YSLEER. This chain's CDR3 is CASSQGRTEAYEQYF. The CDR3 nucleotides are TGCGCCAGCAGCCAAGGGAGGACCGAAGCCTACGAGCAGTACTTC.

This clone was seen a few times. The chain recombines TRBV4-3 with TRBJ2-7, with 10 bases aligning to TRBD1. The CDR3 is 16 amino acids. Trimming removed 3 bases from V and 5 bases from J; junction bases left unmatched: 10. Germline lookup yields CDR1 LGHNA and CDR2 YSLEER. In DNA form, the CDR3 reads TGCGCCAGCAGCCAGGGGGGACAGGGGTTGGCCCACGAGCAGTACTTC. This encodes CASSQGGQGLAHEQYF.

This clone was seen a few times. The rearrangement joins TRBV12-5 to TRBJ1-2; 8 nucleotides line up with TRBD1. Germline CDR1 and CDR2: LGHNT and FRNRAP. V was clipped by 0 bases and J by 4 bases; unmatched bases: 4. This CDR3 has 15 residues. DNA for the CDR3: TGTGCTAGTGGTTTGGTGACAGGGGTCTTCTATGGCTACACCTTC. Encoded protein: CASGLVTGVFYGYTF.

Remarks on this clone: The same CDR3 can be traced to other DNA sequences in this sample. The chain couples TRBV10-3 to TRBJ1-2; 9 positions match TRBD1. The V segment lost 0 bases and the J segment 5 bases; nucleotides outside the gene matches: 1. CDR1 and CDR2 (germline): ENHRY, SYGVKD. There are 14 residues in the CDR3. CDR3 in amino acids: CAISESDRGYGYTF. The CDR3 DNA reads as TGTGCCATCAGTGAGTCGGACAGGGGATATGGCTACACCTTC.

This chain links TRBV7-6 with TRBJ2-2; no clear D. Germline CDR1 SGHVS, CDR2 FNYEAQ. This CDR3 region has 13 residues. Trimming took 1 base from V and 2 from J, leaving 2 bases between them. CDR3 DNA: TGTGCCAGCAGCTTAGACAACACCGGGGAGCTGTTTTTT. This translates into CASSLDNTGELFF.

The V call is TRBV19, the J call TRBJ2-1, with 8 bases matching TRBD2. The CDR3 loop spans 16 amino acids. Germline trimming cut 3 bases from V and 4 bases from J; bases unmatched to any gene: 8. Germline-derived CDR1 and CDR2 are LNHDA and SQIVND (reference sequence). The CDR3 sequence is CASSILRGADYNEQFF. The CDR3 bases are TGTGCCAGTAGTATCTTGCGGGGGGCCGATTACAATGAGCAGTTCTTC.

The V and J genes are TRBV12-5 and TRBJ1-2; unclear D gene. This CDR3 has 13 amino acids. CDR1 is LGHNT, CDR2 FRNRAP, per germline. The V gene lost 4 bases and the J gene lost 4 bases, with 10 bases spanning the gap. In nucleotides, the CDR3 is TGTGCTAGTGGTTCCAGGACGCTCTATGGCTACACCTTC. Translated, it gives CASGSRTLYGYTF.

The chain uses TRBV28 and TRBJ2-7, with D perhaps given as TRBD1 or TRBD2 (6 bases each). CDR1 MDHEN and CDR2 SYDVKM come from the germline V gene. CDR3 length equals 15 residues. V dropped 7 bases and J dropped 0 bases, with 16 bases sitting between them. In nucleotides, the CDR3 is TGTGCCAGCACCCCCTGGGGGGCGAGCTCCTACGAGCAGTACTTC. Amino acids: CASTPWGASSYEQYF.

The chain couples TRBV10-2 to TRBJ2-5; D possibly corresponds to TRBD2 (6 bases). CDR1 WSHSY and CDR2 SAAADI come from the germline V gene. This CDR3 has 13 residues. Trimming removed 3 bases from V and 5 bases from J, with 10 bases in between. The CDR3 loop is CASSDGGRETQYF. The CDR3 DNA sequence: TGCGCCAGCAGTGACGGGGGACGGGAGACCCAGTACTTC.

Many counts were recorded for this clone. This chain joins TRBV29-1 and TRBJ2-7, with D unclear. CDR1 and CDR2 from the germline V gene are SQVTM and ANQGSEA. V lost 6 bases and J lost 1, with 25 bases in between. CDR3 length: 17 amino acids. CDR3 bases: TGCAGCGTAGTACCATACAACACCGAGGATAGTTCCTACGAGCAGTACTTC. Translated, it gives CSVVPYNTEDSSYEQYF.

The chain couples TRBV7-2 to TRBJ2-7; 7 bases map to TRBD2. V was pared by 5 bases and J by 4 bases, with 8 bases of the junction left unmatched. This CDR3 spans 14 amino acids. Germline values: CDR1 SGHTA, CDR2 FQGNSA. CDR3 region: CASSPGGSRYEQYF. CDR3 coding DNA: TGTGCCAGCAGCCCGGGAGGTAGTAGGTACGAGCAGTACTTC. The full variable domain, with the rest looked up from reference TRBV7-2 and TRBJ2-7, is GAGVSQSPSNKVTEKGKDVELRCDPISGHTALYWYRQSLGQGLEFLIYFQGNSAPDKSGLPSDRFSAERTGGSVSTLTIQRTQQEDSAVYLCASSPGGSRYEQYFGPGTRLTVT.

This clone was picked up a small number of times. The chain joins TRBV5-1 to TRBJ2-4, with D possibly being TRBD2 (5 bases). The CDR3 length is 16 residues. In germline, CDR1 is SGHRS, CDR2 YFSETQ. V lost 0 bases to trimming and J lost 2 bases, with 12 bases between them. The CDR3 sequence: CASSLGTGETKNIQYF. The CDR3 DNA reads as TGCGCCAGCAGCTTGGGGACCGGGGAGACCAAAAACATTCAGTACTTC.

This chain uses TRBV29-1 with TRBJ2-1; possibly TRBD2 for D (6 bases). The CDR3 has 13 amino acids. Germline values: CDR1 SQVTM, CDR2 ANQGSEA. V was trimmed by 6 bases and J by 0 bases, leaving 9 bases between them. The CDR3, as DNA: TGCAGCGTCGTGCGGGGCTCCTACAATGAGCAGTTCTTC. As protein: CSVVRGSYNEQFF.

On this clone itself: The same CDR3 also results from other DNA sequences found in this sample. V gene TRBV5-1 combines with J gene TRBJ1-2; 8 bases are a match to TRBD1. Per the germline V gene, CDR1 is SGHRS and CDR2 is YFSETQ. This CDR3 has 14 amino acids. The V segment lost 0 bases and the J segment 7 bases; nucleotides outside the gene matches: 5. The CDR3 region has the DNA TGCGCCAGCAGCTTGGACACAGGGGGTGGTGGCTACACCTTC. This sequence encodes CASSLDTGGGGYTF.

The gene calls are TRBV30 and TRBJ1-2; D possibly corresponds to TRBD1 (5 bases). Trimming took 0 bases from V and 6 from J, leaving 11 bases between them. Per germline, CDR1 GTSNPN and CDR2 SVGIG (reference sequence). CDR3 length: 13 residues. CDR3 in DNA: TGTGCCTGGAGTGTAAGCAGGGCAAATGGCTACACCTTC. Encoded protein: CAWSVSRANGYTF.

CDR3 in amino acids: CASSKAGRRNQPQHF. CDR3 in DNA: TGTGCCAGTAGTAAGGCAGGGCGCCGGAATCAGCCCCAGCATTTT. V and J are TRBV19 and TRBJ1-5, with a possible D match to TRBD1 (5 bases). The CDR3 has 15 residues. V gave up 4 bases and J gave up 4 bases, with 14 bases separating them. Germline V CDR1 and CDR2: LNHDA, SQIVND (reference sequence).

J is TRBJ2-7 and V is TRBV30; possibly TRBD2 for D (5 bases). Trimming stripped 2 bases from V and 11 bases from J, with 16 bases between. The CDR3 sequence is 12 residues long. Germline values: CDR1 GTSNPN, CDR2 SVGIG (reference sequence). The CDR3 reads CAWSIGYGMEYF. The CDR3 bases are TGTGCCTGGAGTATAGGGTACGGGATGGAGTACTTC.

This clone occurred once. The rearrangement joins TRBV7-2 to TRBJ1-2; D perhaps matches TRBD1 (5 bases). Germline V CDR1 and CDR2: SGHTA, FQGNSA. The CDR3 is made up of 15 amino acids. Between the trimmed V and J ends, which lost 5 bases and 6 bases, there was a span of 19 bases. The CDR3 protein is CASSQFFGGMDGYTF. The CDR3 DNA is TGTGCCAGCAGCCAATTCTTTGGGGGGATGGATGGCTACACCTTC. The variable domain in full, with the rest retrieved from reference TRBV7-2 and TRBJ1-2, is GAGVSQSPSNKVTEKGKDVELRCDPISGHTALYWYRQSLGQGLEFLIYFQGNSAPDKSGLPSDRFSAERTGGSVSTLTIQRTQQEDSAVYLCASSQFFGGMDGYTFGSGTRLTVV.